The clone carrying this T cell receptor (beta chain) occurred many times. The target antigen is unknown. This sample is drawn from a study of T cells in Graves' hyperthyroidism and ophthalmopathy. Study results and limitations: Blood also showed most of the thyroid clonotypes that were expanded above 0.001. It was a median around 6 months before onset that the model predicted ophthalmopathy.

Amplification of TCR beta CDR3 regions used RNA as the template. RT-PCR in the first round (using the HTBI primer set) targeted the TCR CDR3. TCRdb analysed the multiplex PCR reads with MiXCR anew, one entry per CDR3 protein. Among about 320,000 distinct CDR3 sequences listed, around a sixth were seen once. Clinical symptoms, serum thyroxine and TRAb, thyroid ultrasound and orbital computed tomography together formed the diagnostic basis. The length of the CDR3 is 14 residues. Germline trimming cut 6 bases from V and 5 bases from J; bases unmatched to any gene: 10. This chain connects TRBV12-3 or TRBV12-4 to TRBJ2-7; 7 bases fit TRBD2. The receptor was derived from a man aged 25-45 years with Graves' hyperthyroidism. The sequencing input was blood. The CDR3 reads CASSRTAGVHEQYF. CDR3 coding DNA: TGTGCCAGCAGCCGGACGGCGGGAGTCCACGAGCAGTACTTC.